This T cell receptor (beta chain) emerged from a study of cytomegalovirus exposure and HLA in healthy donors. Findings of the study overall: Reports credit the classifier with highly specific, highly sensitive diagnosis of cytomegalovirus status. Later analysis identified some 16,000 TCR beta sequences associated with HLA alleles, using a false discovery rate threshold of 0.05.

13 Jbeta primers and 60 Vbeta primers were used for the PCR. Clones were read by immunoSEQ multiplex PCR, and TCRdb kept only the in-frame ones, dropping some. The profile shows roughly 200,000 clones, about 78% of them singletons. Trimming took 5 bases from V and 5 from J, leaving 17 bases between them. The CDR3 covers 15 residues. Germline values: CDR1 LNHDA, CDR2 SQIVND (reference sequence). About this clone: The antigen remains undetermined.

Though nominally healthy at sampling, donors likely had unrecorded immune exposures. Sequencing used PBMCs. The receptor was isolated from a middle-aged man in good health and CMV-seronegative. V and J are TRBV19 and TRBJ2-3; D perhaps matches TRBD2 (6 bases). CDR3 region: CASSPIDRGGDTQYF. CDR3 sequence (DNA): TGTGCCAGTAGTCCCATCGACCGGGGAGGAGATACGCAGTATTTT.